Below, 5 T cell receptor beta chains from the same sample are listed, as sequenced in a study of blood T cell repertoires in COVID-19 (dated by TCRdb to the early 2020s). Library creation used the immunoSEQ multiplex PCR assay. TCRdb retrieved this table from immuneACCESS and kept in-frame rearrangements only. Not all clones are present; in checked studies, unresolved V genes account for under half, and no reason is known for the remainder. This sample lists 390,000 or so clones; around 83% were detected once. The top ten hold over 4.5% of the sample. Specimen: PBMCs or T cells enriched from blood (not recorded which). These receptors all stem from a woman in her forties or fifties who had recovered from COVID-19.

The chain has TRBV27 and TRBJ1-2; D perhaps matches TRBD1 (5 bases). V was cut by 5 bases and J by 3 bases, with 13 bases left in between. CDR1 MNHEY and CDR2 SMNVEV come from the germline V gene (reference sequence). The CDR3 loop spans 14 amino acids. For the CDR3, the DNA is TGTGCCAGCAGTCCCGGCGGACAACACTATGGCTACACCTTC. It translates to CASSPGGQHYGYTF.

This rearrangement joins TRBV10-3 to TRBJ2-7; TRBD2 might be the D (6 bases). V was shortened by 2 bases and J by 9 bases, with 20 bases between the two germline ends. Germline V gene sequence: CDR1 ENHRY, CDR2 SYGVKD. There are 15 residues in the CDR3. The CDR3, as DNA: TGTGCCATCAGTGAGGCAGGAGGGACCCCCGGCGGGCAGTACTTC. It is translated as CAISEAGGTPGGQYF.

This chain uses TRBV6-5 with TRBJ2-7, with 8 bases fitting TRBD1. CDR1 and CDR2 (germline): MNHEY, SVGAGI. The V gene end was trimmed by 4 bases and the J gene end by 9 bases; junction bases not matched to a gene: 2. The CDR3 totals 11 residues. In nucleotides, the CDR3 is TGTGCCAGCAGTTTCGACAGGGGGCAGTACTTC. Amino acids: CASSFDRGQYF.

This clone was observed a few times. This rearrangement joins TRBV6-6 to TRBJ1-6; D unclear. Per the germline V gene, CDR1 is MNHNY and CDR2 is SVGAGI (reference sequence). The V gene lost 4 bases and the J gene lost 6 bases, with 10 bases spanning the gap. The CDR3 runs to 14 residues. The CDR3 sequence is CASSFSTANSPLHF. CDR3 bases: TGTGCCAGCAGTTTCTCCACAGCTAATTCACCCCTCCACTTT.

V is TRBV6-5 and J is TRBJ2-3, with D tentatively TRBD2 (6 bases). This CDR3 spans 12 amino acids. Germline lookup yields CDR1 MNHEY and CDR2 SVGAGI. The ends were cut back, 5 bases at V and 5 bases at J, with 8 bases in the middle. The CDR3 spells CASSPGEDTQYF. Written as DNA, the CDR3 is TGTGCCAGCAGTCCGGGAGAAGATACGCAGTATTTT.